This is a list of T cell receptor beta chains from one sample in a study of blood T cell repertoires in COVID-19. The assay was immunoSEQ multiplex PCR, and TCRdb's table has in-frame clones only and misses some. The sample carries fewer than 300,000 clones, roughly 84% recorded once. The sequenced sample consisted of peripheral blood. Every receptor here comes from a human donor with COVID-19, enrolled during active disease. The donor label of this sample is uncertain. Both conserved end residues are part of each CDR3. A D gene is named only where the DNA matches it firmly. Clone size, where shown, is once, few, many, or a class for clones that have expanded.

TRBJ1-2 | TRBV7-2 | NA | NA | TGTGCCAGCAGCTTAGAAGGCGGTGCTCCATATTATGGCTACACCTTC | CASSLEGGAPYYGYTF
TRBJ1-2 | TRBV16 | NA | NA | TGTGCCAGCAGCCAATCGGCGGGAAACTATGGCTACACCTTC | CASSQSAGNYGYTF
TRBJ1-4 | TRBV15 | NA | TRBD1 | TGTGCCACCAGCAGAGACCCCGGGACAGGGTATCAACTGTTTTTT | CATSRDPGTGYQLFF
TRBJ2-5 | TRBV9 | NA | TRBD1 | TGTGCCAACGTGGGGGGCAGGGACAGGGAGACCCAGTACTTC | CANVGGRDRETQYF
TRBJ2-7 | TRBV7-2 | few | TRBD1 | TGTGCCAGCAGCTTAGCGACGGGACAGTCAAACCTCTTC | CASSLATGQSNLF
TRBJ1-1 | TRBV11-2 | once | NA | TGTGCCAGCAGCCCAATGACAGTTACTGAAGCTTTCTTT | CASSPMTVTEAFF
TRBJ1-4 | TRBV12-5 | NA | NA | TGTGCTAGTGGCCCACGGTCAGGTCTTAATGAAAAACTGTTTTTT | CASGPRSGLNEKLFF
TRBJ2-5 | TRBV9 | NA | TRBD1 | TGTGCCAGCAGCTCCGGGACAGTACAAGAGACCCAGTACTTC | CASSSGTVQETQYF
TRBJ1-5 | TRBV9 | NA | NA | TGTGCCAGCAGCGTAGAGACGGGTCAGCCCCAGCATTTT | CASSVETGQPQHF
TRBJ2-1 | TRBV27 | NA | TRBD2 | TGTGCCAGCAGTAACGGGGGGACCATCAATGAGCAGTTCTTC | CASSNGGTINEQFF
TRBJ1-2 | TRBV19 | NA | NA | TGTGCCAGTAGCCAACAGGGATGGAGAGACTATGGCTACACCTTC | CASSQQGWRDYGYTF
TRBJ2-7 | TRBV28 | NA | TRBD2 | TGTGCCAGTAGACAGGGAGCGGGAGGGCCTAATCTCGAGCAGTACTTC | CASRQGAGGPNLEQYF
TRBJ1-5 | TRBV4-1 | many | NA | TGCGCCAGCAGCCCGTCTCCTCTGGGGAGGGGGAATAGCAATCAGCCCCAGCATTTT | CASSPSPLGRGNSNQPQHF
TRBJ1-4 | TRBV5-5 | few | NA | TGTGCCAGCAGGAGTATCTTATCTAATGAAAAACTGTTTTTT | CASRSILSNEKLFF
TRBJ2-7 | TRBV2 | NA | TRBD1 | TGTGCCAGCAGCCCGGGACAGGGAGGGGGCGAGCAGTACTTC | CASSPGQGGGEQYF
TRBJ2-2 | TRBV12-1 | NA | NA | TGTGCCAGCAGCGCCACAGGGTTTACCGGGGAGCTGTTTTTT | CASSATGFTGELFF
TRBJ1-5 | TRBV11-2 | few | NA | TGTGCCAGCAACCCTGTAGCAGTGCCCCAGCATTTT | CASNPVAVPQHF
TRBJ2-7 | TRBV3-1/TRBV3-2 | NA | TRBD1 | TGTGCCAGCAGCCCAACCGGGACAGGGGGCTTGGGGCAGTACTTC | CASSPTGTGGLGQYF
TRBJ1-4 | TRBV28 | NA | TRBD1 | TGTGCCAGCAGTCACCCTGAGACAGGGGCCGTTTTT | CASSHPETGAVF
TRBJ2-1 | TRBV10-1 | NA | NA | TGCGCCGGGACAAAGGGCCGACATGAGCAGTTCTTC | CAGTKGRHEQFF
TRBJ2-5 | TRBV5-1 | NA | TRBD2 | TGCGCCAGCAGCTTGAACTTAGCGGGAGGTCAAGAGACCCAGTACTTC | CASSLNLAGGQETQYF
TRBJ1-4 | TRBV30 | NA | NA | TGTGCCTGGAGTGTAGGGCAGGGCGCAACTAATGAAAAACTGTTTTTT | CAWSVGQGATNEKLFF
TRBJ2-4 | TRBV3-1/TRBV3-2 | NA | NA | TGTGCCAGCAGCCAGAACAGGGAAGTGGGCATTCAGTACTTC | CASSQNREVGIQYF
TRBJ2-3 | TRBV3-1/TRBV3-2 | NA | TRBD1 | TGTGCCAGCGGACAGGCAGATACGCAGTATTTT | CASGQADTQYF
TRBJ1-2 | TRBV27 | NA | NA | TGTGCCAGCAGTTCCCCCTCGCAGGGCGACTATGGCTACACCTTC | CASSSPSQGDYGYTF
TRBJ2-7 | TRBV18 | NA | TRBD2 | TGTGCCAGCTCACCTACAATAGCGGGAGCGCGAAGCGAGCAGTACTTC | CASSPTIAGARSEQYF
TRBJ2-3 | TRBV15 | NA | TRBD2 | TGTGCCACCAGCAGAGGGACTAGCGGGAGGTCTGGCACAGATACGCAGTATTTT | CATSRGTSGRSGTDTQYF
TRBJ2-3 | TRBV5-1 | NA | NA | TGCGCCAGCAGCCCACCCGGGGGAGATACGCAGTATTTT | CASSPPGGDTQYF
TRBJ2-7 | TRBV28 | NA | NA | TGTGCCAGCATTAGAGGAACCACCTACGAGCAGTACTTC | CASIRGTTYEQYF
TRBJ2-1 | TRBV27 | NA | TRBD2 | TGTGCCAGCAGTTTAGGGACTAGCGGGAGGGCCAGGGCCTACAATGAGCAGTTCTTC | CASSLGTSGRARAYNEQFF
TRBJ1-5 | TRBV19 | NA | TRBD1 | TGTGCCAGTAGGCAGGGGGTAAGTCAGCCCCAGCATTTT | CASRQGVSQPQHF
TRBJ2-2 | TRBV19 | NA | NA | TGTGCCAGTAGACTACAGGGTCAGGGCACCGGGGAGCTGTTTTTT | CASRLQGQGTGELFF
TRBJ2-7 | TRBV7-2 | few | NA | TGTGCCAGCAGCTTAGAGCCCCTCGCGGCGGGCGAGCAGTACTTC | CASSLEPLAAGEQYF
TRBJ1-3 | TRBV30 | NA | NA | TGTGCCTGGTCCCCGGGGGGTTCTGGAAACACCATATATTTT | CAWSPGGSGNTIYF
TRBJ2-1 | TRBV7-2 | NA | NA | TGTGCCAGCACCCTCGGTGGGGGCACCTACAATGAGCAGTTCTTC | CASTLGGGTYNEQFF
TRBJ1-2 | TRBV18 | once | TRBD1 | TGTGCCAGCTCACCTACGGACAGGGGGGCTCAGCGCGGGGATGGCTACACCTTC | CASSPTDRGAQRGDGYTF
TRBJ1-2 | TRBV28 | NA | TRBD1 | TGTGCCAGCAGTTTTGGACAGGGCCAGGACTATGGCTACACCTTC | CASSFGQGQDYGYTF